This is a list of T cell receptor beta chains from one sample in a study of T cell changes during pregnancy in multiple sclerosis. Method: immunoSEQ multiplex PCR; TCRdb's copy keeps in-frame clones and lacks some. The data contain about 43,000 clones, approximately 91% of them singletons. The sequenced sample was PBMCs (not recorded whether the cells were cultured). Source of these receptors: a female donor with multiple sclerosis, enrolled in a pregnancy study. CDR3s include the opening cysteine and the closing phenylalanine or tryptophan. D genes are given only for firm matches. Size tells how often a clone was seen (once, few, many) or the class of an expanded clone, and some rows leave it out.

len | j_gene | abundance | v_gene | d_gene | CDR3aa | CDR3nt
15 | TRBJ2-1 | . | TRBV19 | TRBD2 | CASSIGTSGGYEQFF | TGTGCCAGTAGTATAGGGACTAGCGGGGGCTATGAGCAGTTCTTC
13 | TRBJ1-1 | . | TRBV10-3 | . | CAISVEGHTEAFF | TGTGCCATCAGTGTCGAGGGGCACACTGAAGCTTTCTTT
13 | TRBJ2-7 | . | TRBV28 | TRBD1 | CASSEGTAYEQYF | TGTGCCAGCAGTGAAGGGACAGCCTACGAGCAGTACTTC
16 | TRBJ2-1 | . | TRBV7-2 | TRBD2 | CASSQEPSGVDNEQFF | TGTGCCAGCAGTCAAGAGCCTAGCGGGGTGGACAATGAGCAGTTCTTC
15 | TRBJ2-3 | once | TRBV10-1 | . | CASSLRRTSTDTQYF | TGCGCCAGCAGCCTCAGAAGGACCAGCACAGATACGCAGTATTTT
16 | TRBJ2-1 | once | TRBV7-2 | TRBD2 | CASSVSGSSSYNEQFF | TGTGCCAGCAGCGTTAGCGGGTCCAGCTCCTACAATGAGCAGTTCTTC
15 | TRBJ2-7 | . | TRBV13 | TRBD1 | CASSYRTGHTYEQYF | TGTGCCAGCAGCTACCGGACAGGGCACACCTACGAGCAGTACTTC
15 | TRBJ1-1 | once | TRBV5-4 | . | CASSLGEGPTTEAFF | TGTGCCAGCAGCTTGGGAGAGGGACCAACAACTGAAGCTTTCTTT
15 | TRBJ2-1 | . | TRBV7-6 | . | CASSLGSGALNEQFF | TGTGCCAGCAGCTTAGGGTCGGGAGCCCTCAATGAGCAGTTCTTC
15 | TRBJ2-2 | . | TRBV7-8 | . | CASSVQGGGTGELFF | TGTGCCAGCAGCGTACAGGGAGGTGGGACCGGGGAGCTGTTTTTT